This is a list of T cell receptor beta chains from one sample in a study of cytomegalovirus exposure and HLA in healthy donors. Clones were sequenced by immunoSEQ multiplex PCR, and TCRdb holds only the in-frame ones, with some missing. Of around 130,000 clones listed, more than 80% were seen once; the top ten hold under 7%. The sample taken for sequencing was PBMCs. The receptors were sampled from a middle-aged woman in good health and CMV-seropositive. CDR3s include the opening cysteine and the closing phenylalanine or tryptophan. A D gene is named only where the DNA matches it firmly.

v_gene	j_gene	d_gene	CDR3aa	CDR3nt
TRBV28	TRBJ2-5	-	CASTVGLDQETQYF	TGTGCCAGCACAGTGGGGCTAGACCAAGAGACCCAGTACTTC
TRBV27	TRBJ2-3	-	CASIPSGDTDTQYF	TGTGCCAGCATCCCCTCGGGGGACACAGATACGCAGTATTTT
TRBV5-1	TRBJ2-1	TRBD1	CASSLTGGEQFF	TGCGCCAGCAGCCTAACAGGGGGCGAGCAGTTCTTC
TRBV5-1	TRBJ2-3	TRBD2	CASSLLASGGSTDTQYF	TGCGCCAGCAGCTTGCTCGCCAGCGGGGGAAGCACAGATACGCAGTATTTT
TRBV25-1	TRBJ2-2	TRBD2	CASSIPGLAGVNTGELFF	TGTGCCAGCAGTATACCGGGACTAGCGGGAGTGAACACCGGGGAGCTGTTTTTT
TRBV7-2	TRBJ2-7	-	CASSLAPARRYEQYF	TGTGCCAGCAGCTTAGCGCCGGCTAGGAGATACGAGCAGTACTTC
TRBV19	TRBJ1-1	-	CASSVTAMNTEAFF	TGTGCCAGTAGTGTGACAGCGATGAACACTGAAGCTTTCTTT
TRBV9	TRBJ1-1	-	CASSGRGMNTEAFF	TGTGCCAGCAGCGGACGGGGGATGAACACTGAAGCTTTCTTT
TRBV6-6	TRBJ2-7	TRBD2	CASSGGGSYEQYF	TGTGCCAGCAGCGGCGGGGGGAGCTACGAGCAGTACTTC
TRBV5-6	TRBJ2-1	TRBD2	CASSRRLAGVGNEQFF	TGTGCCAGCAGCCGCAGACTAGCGGGAGTCGGGAATGAGCAGTTCTTC
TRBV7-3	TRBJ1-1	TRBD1	CASSRDRNTEAFF	TGTGCCAGCAGCCGGGACAGGAACACTGAAGCTTTCTTT
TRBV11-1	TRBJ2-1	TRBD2	CASSKQGREPFF	TGTGCCAGCAGCAAACAAGGGCGGGAGCCGTTCTTC
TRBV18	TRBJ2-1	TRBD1	CASSLDSTGREQFF	TGTGCCAGCTCTCTGGATTCGACAGGGCGTGAGCAGTTCTTC
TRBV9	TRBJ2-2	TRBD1	CASSKTGTGELFF	TGTGCCAGCAGCAAGACAGGGACCGGGGAGCTGTTTTTT
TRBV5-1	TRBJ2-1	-	CASSLGGAGNHNEQFF	TGCGCCAGCAGCTTGGGTGGGGCGGGAAACCACAATGAGCAGTTCTTC
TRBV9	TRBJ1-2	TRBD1	CASSVAGTGWPNYGYTF	TGTGCCAGCAGCGTGGCCGGGACAGGGTGGCCCAACTATGGCTACACCTTC
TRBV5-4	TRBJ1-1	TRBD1	CASSTWTGLNTEAFF	TGTGCCAGCAGCACCTGGACAGGGTTGAACACTGAAGCTTTCTTT